The present T cell receptor beta chain was sequenced within a study of blood T cell repertoires in COVID-19. Study summary: The analysed material was cDNA or gDNA that came from T cells, B-cell-depleted T cells, or PBMCs.

Here immunoSEQ multiplex PCR was the method, and the copy in TCRdb shows in-frame clones only, minus some. The data contain some 58,000 clones, nearly 95% of them singletons. This CDR3 has 15 residues. V was clipped by 2 bases and J by 5 bases, with 13 bases between them. Germline CDR1 SGDLS, CDR2 YYNGEE. J is TRBJ2-2 and V is TRBV9; perhaps TRBD2 as D (6 bases). The specimen sequenced was peripheral blood. The sequence came from a man between 45 and 60 years old with active COVID-19. CDR3 protein: CASSVGGIGTGELFF. CDR3 in DNA: TGTGCCAGCAGCGTCGGGGGAATAGGTACCGGGGAGCTGTTTTTT. Full variable domain (outside the CDR3, taken from reference TRBV9 and TRBJ2-2): DSGVTQTPKHLITATGQRVTLRCSPRSGDLSVYWYQQSLDQGLQFLIQYYNGEERAKGNILERFSAQQFPDLHSELNLSSLELGDSALYFCASSVGGIGTGELFFGEGSRLTVL.